The subject of this entry is one T cell receptor (beta chain). Its antigen remains unknown. This sample stems from a study of CD8+CD57+ T cells in acquired aplastic anemia. Whole-study findings and limits: The number of CD8+ CDR3 sequences shared by patients and controls was under 35.

TCR beta VDJ combinations and CDR3 sequences were profiled from genomic DNA. TCRdb redid the calling of the reads with MiXCR, one entry per CDR3 protein. Among 400,000 to 450,000 distinct CDR3 sequences listed, 60% to 80% were seen once. The sequenced material came from sorted CD4+, CD8+, or CD8+CD57+ T cells (not recorded which) from PBMCs. The receptor was derived from a human donor in good health, serving as a control.

CDR3 loop: CASSLEGSSKTQYF. In DNA, the CDR3 is TGTGCCAGCAGCTTAGAGGGCAGTTCAAAGACCCAGTACTTC. The chain carries TRBV7-8 and TRBJ2-7; D is uncertain. The DNA end is a closer match to TRBJ2-5, so the J assignment may be wrong. Germline V CDR1 and CDR2: SGHVS, FQNEAQ. This CDR3 is built from 14 residues.